The present TCR beta chain was sequenced within a study of glioma-infiltrating T cells. Using RNA template, CDR3s of TCR alpha and beta were amplified with iRepertoire arm-PCR. Tissue mRNA or PBMC total RNA, about 90-400 ng, went into one-step reverse transcription and amplification. TCRdb used MiXCR to reprocess the multiplex PCR reads, holding one entry per CDR3 protein. The profile shows tens of thousands of distinct CDR3 sequences, about 37% of them singletons. Study-wide points: Only very few CDR3 sequences appeared in both tissue and blood. Tissue-blood divergence was below expectation in non-neoplastic patients, above in gliomas.

The CDR3 totals 15 residues. With 6 bases removed from V and 6 bases from J, the gap between germline ends came to 18 bases. The V gene's germline CDR1 is MNHNS and CDR2 SASEGT. This clonotype came up a few times. The target antigen is unknown. The rearrangement uses TRBV6-1 and TRBJ2-4; weak D call: TRBD1 (8 bases). The sequence came from a human donor with low-grade glioma or glioblastoma, undergoing nonglioma brain surgery, or in good health (not recorded which). Sequencing input: glioma tissue, nonneoplastic brain tissue, or PBMCs (not recorded which). CDR3 DNA sequence: TGTGCCAGCAGGTCTGGACAGGGCGGGGGAAACATTCAGTACTTC. The encoded protein is CASRSGQGGGNIQYF.